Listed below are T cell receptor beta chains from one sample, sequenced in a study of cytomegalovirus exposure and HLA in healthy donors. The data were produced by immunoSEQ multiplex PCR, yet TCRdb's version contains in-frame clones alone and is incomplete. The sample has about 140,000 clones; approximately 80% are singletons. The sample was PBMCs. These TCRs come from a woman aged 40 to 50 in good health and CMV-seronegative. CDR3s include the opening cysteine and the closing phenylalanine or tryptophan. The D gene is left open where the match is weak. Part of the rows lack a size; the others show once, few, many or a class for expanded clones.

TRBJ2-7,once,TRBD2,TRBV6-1,TGTGCCAGCAATCCAGCGGGAGTGTGGTACGAGCAGTACTTC,CASNPAGVWYEQYF
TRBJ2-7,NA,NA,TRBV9,TGTGCCAGCAGCGCATTGGGGTACCGAGGGACACTTCACTTC,CASSALGYRGTLHF
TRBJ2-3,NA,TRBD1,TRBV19,TGTGCCAGTAGCCCACCGGGGGACAGGGGTATTCGATATACGCAGTATTTT,CASSPPGDRGIRYTQYF
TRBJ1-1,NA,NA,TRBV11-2,TGTGCCAGCAGCTTAGCGGTGGGGAGGGAAGCTTTCTTT,CASSLAVGREAFF
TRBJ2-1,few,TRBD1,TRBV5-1,TGCGCCAGCAGCGAGGGGACAGGTGGGATCAATGAGCAGTTCTTC,CASSEGTGGINEQFF
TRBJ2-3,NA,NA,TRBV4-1,TGCGCCAGCAGCCAAGTGGGGACTGAGGTGGATACGCAGTATTTT,CASSQVGTEVDTQYF
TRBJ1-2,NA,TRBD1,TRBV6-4,TGTGCCAGCAGGGACGGGACAGGGGATGGCTACACCTTC,CASRDGTGDGYTF
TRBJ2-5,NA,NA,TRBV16,TGTGCCAGCAGCCAATCGGTTCGCCCGGGGACCCAGTACTTC,CASSQSVRPGTQYF
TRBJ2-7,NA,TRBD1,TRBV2,TGTGCCAGCAGTGCTTCACCGACAGGGTTCTTCGAGCAGTACTTC,CASSASPTGFFEQYF
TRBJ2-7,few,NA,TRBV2,TGTGCCAGCAGCGACCTGAGGGGGTCCGAGCAGTACTTC,CASSDLRGSEQYF
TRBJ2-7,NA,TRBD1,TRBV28,TGTGCCAGCGCGGGACAGGCCTACGAGCAGTACTTC,CASAGQAYEQYF
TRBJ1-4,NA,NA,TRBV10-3,TGTGCCACCACAGGGCCCCCTGAAGAAAAACTGTTTTTT,CATTGPPEEKLFF
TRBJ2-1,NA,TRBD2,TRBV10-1,TGCGCCAGCAGTGAGGTAGCGGGTATTAACAATGAGCAGTTCTTC,CASSEVAGINNEQFF
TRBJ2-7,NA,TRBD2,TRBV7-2,TGTGCCAGCAGCTTACTCCAGGGACTAACCTACGAGCAGTACTTC,CASSLLQGLTYEQYF
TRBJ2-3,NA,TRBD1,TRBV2,TGTGCCAGCTGTAGCCGGGACAGCCCCACAGATACGCAGTATTTT,CASCSRDSPTDTQYF
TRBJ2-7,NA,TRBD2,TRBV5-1,TGCGCCAGCAGCGCAGGACTAGCGGGACCCTACGAGCAGTACTTC,CASSAGLAGPYEQYF
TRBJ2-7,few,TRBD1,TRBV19,TGTGCCAGTAGGCGGACAGGGGGATACGAGCAGTACTTC,CASRRTGGYEQYF
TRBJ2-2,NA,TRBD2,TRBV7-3,TGTGCCAGCAGCTTACTAGCGGGAGGGCCTAACACCGGGGAGCTGTTTTTT,CASSLLAGGPNTGELFF
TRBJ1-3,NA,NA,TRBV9,TGTGCCAGCAGCGTAGATTCCCGAGGAGGAAACACCATATATTTT,CASSVDSRGGNTIYF
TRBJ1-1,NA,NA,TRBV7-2,TGTGCCAGCAGCTTAGTGGCCGGGGATTTAGGAGCTTTCTTT,CASSLVAGDLGAFF
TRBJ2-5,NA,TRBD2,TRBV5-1,TGCGCCAGCAGCTCAGGGACTAGCGGGAGGGCCTCCCGGGAGACCCAGTACTTC,CASSSGTSGRASRETQYF
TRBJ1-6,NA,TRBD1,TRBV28,TGTGCCAGCAGATCAGGGGGGAATTCACCCCTCCACTTT,CASRSGGNSPLHF
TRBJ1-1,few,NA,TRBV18,TGTGCCAGCTCACCAGTTTCGGACAGTAACACTGAAGCTTTCTTT,CASSPVSDSNTEAFF
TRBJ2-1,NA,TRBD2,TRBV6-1,TGTGCCAGCAAGGGACTAGCGGGAGTCAATGAGCAGTTCTTC,CASKGLAGVNEQFF
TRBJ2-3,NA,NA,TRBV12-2,TGTGCAAGTCGCTTAGATTTCTACGGATCCAGCGGCACAGATACGCAGTATTTT,CASRLDFYGSSGTDTQYF
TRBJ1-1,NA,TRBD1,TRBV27,TGTGCCAGCAGCTGGACAGGGGGTTACCCTGAAGCTTTCTTT,CASSWTGGYPEAFF
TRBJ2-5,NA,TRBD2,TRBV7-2,TGTGCCAGCAGCTTAAGTTGGGGGGGCCAAGAGACCCAGTACTTC,CASSLSWGGQETQYF
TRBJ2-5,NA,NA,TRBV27,TGTGCCAGCAGGTGGGGGCTCACAGGAGAGCAGTACTTC,CASRWGLTGEQYF
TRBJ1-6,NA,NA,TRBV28,TGTGCCAGCAGTTTCATCTCGTCAGGCCTGTATAATTCACCCCTCCACTTT,CASSFISSGLYNSPLHF
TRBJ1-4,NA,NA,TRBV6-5,TGTGCCAGCAGTTCGGGACACATTAATGAAAAACTGTTTTTT,CASSSGHINEKLFF
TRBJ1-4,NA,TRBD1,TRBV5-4,TGTGCCAGCAGCAGTCCGGGACAGGGGAATGAAAAACTGTTTTTT,CASSSPGQGNEKLFF
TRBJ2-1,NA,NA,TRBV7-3,TGTGCCAGCAGCTTATTTAGCAACGATGAGCAGTTCTTC,CASSLFSNDEQFF
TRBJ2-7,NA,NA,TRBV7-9,TGTGCCAGCAGCAAGACAAAGGGGCCCTACGAGCAGTACTTC,CASSKTKGPYEQYF
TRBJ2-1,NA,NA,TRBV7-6,TGTGCCAGCAGCTCCACCAGGAATGAGCAGTTCTTC,CASSSTRNEQFF
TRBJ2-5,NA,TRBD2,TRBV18,TGTGCCAGCTCACCGGCCTCGGGGGGAACCCAGTACTTC,CASSPASGGTQYF
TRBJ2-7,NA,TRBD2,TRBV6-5,TGTGCCAGCAGTTACAGGGTAGCGGGACACTACGAGCAGTACTTC,CASSYRVAGHYEQYF
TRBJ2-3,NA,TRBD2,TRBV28,TGTGCCAGCAGTCGATTTGGGCTAGCGGGAGTCTCAGATACGCAGTATTTT,CASSRFGLAGVSDTQYF
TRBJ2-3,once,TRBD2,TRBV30,TGTGCCTGGAGGGTAGGACTAGCGGGACTCACAGATACGCAGTATTTT,CAWRVGLAGLTDTQYF
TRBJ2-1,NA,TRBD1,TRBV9,TGTGCCAGCAGCCTGACAGGGGCCAACAATGAGCAGTTCTTC,CASSLTGANNEQFF
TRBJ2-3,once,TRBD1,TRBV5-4,TGTGCCATTCCGACAGGGGCGGGCACAGATACGCAGTATTTT,CAIPTGAGTDTQYF
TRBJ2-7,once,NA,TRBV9,TGTGCCAGCAGCGTAGCGACAGGAGCATACGAGCAGTACTTC,CASSVATGAYEQYF